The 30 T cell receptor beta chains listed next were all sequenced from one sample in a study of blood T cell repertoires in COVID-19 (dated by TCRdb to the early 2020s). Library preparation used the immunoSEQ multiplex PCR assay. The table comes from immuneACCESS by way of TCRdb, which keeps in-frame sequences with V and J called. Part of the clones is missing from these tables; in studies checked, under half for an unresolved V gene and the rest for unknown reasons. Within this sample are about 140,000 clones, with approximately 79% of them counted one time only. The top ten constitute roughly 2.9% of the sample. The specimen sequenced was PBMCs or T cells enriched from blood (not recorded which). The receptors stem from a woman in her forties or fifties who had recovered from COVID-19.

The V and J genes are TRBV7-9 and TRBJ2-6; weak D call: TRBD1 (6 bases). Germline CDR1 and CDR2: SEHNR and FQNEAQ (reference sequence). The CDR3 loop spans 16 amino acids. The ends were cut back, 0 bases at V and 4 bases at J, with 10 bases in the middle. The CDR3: CASSLAQGTGANVLTF. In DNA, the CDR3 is TGTGCCAGCAGCTTAGCTCAGGGGACCGGGGCCAACGTCCTGACTTTC.

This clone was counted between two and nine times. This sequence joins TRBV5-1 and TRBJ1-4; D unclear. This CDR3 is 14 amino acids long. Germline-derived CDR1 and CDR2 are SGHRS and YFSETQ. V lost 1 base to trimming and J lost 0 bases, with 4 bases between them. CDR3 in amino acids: CASSLTATNEKLFF. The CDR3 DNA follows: TGCGCCAGCAGCTTGACAGCAACTAATGAAAAACTGTTTTTT.

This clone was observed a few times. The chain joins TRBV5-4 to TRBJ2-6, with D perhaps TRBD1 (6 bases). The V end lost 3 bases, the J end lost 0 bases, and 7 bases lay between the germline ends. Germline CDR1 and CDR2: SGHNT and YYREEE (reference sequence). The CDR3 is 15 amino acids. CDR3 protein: CASSYRDSGANVLTF. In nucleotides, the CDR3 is TGTGCCAGCAGCTACAGGGACTCTGGGGCCAACGTCCTGACTTTC.

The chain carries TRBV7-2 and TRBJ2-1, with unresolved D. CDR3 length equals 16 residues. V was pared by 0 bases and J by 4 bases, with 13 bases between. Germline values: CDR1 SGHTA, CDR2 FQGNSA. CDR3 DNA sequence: TGTGCCAGCAGCTTAGCTCCCTCGGCGGATTACAATGAGCAGTTCTTC. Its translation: CASSLAPSADYNEQFF.

CDR3 nucleotides: TGTGCCAGTAGTGCACCGGGACAGGGGAACACTGAAGCTTTCTTT. Its protein product is CASSAPGQGNTEAFF. This chain joins TRBV19 and TRBJ1-1; 9 bases are shared with TRBD1. CDR1 and CDR2 from the germline V gene are LNHDA and SQIVND (reference sequence). The CDR3 extends over 15 amino acids. The V and J ends lost 5 bases and 1 base, in that order; junction bases with no gene match: 5. The full variable domain, with the rest looked up from reference TRBV19 and TRBJ1-1, is DGGITQSPKYLFRKEGQNVTLSCEQNLNHDAMYWYRQDPGQGLRLIYYSQIVNDFQKGDIAEGYSVSREKKESFPLTVTSAQKNPTAFYLCASSAPGQGNTEAFFGQGTRLTVV.

The CDR3 loop is CASSPSQGRGNEKLFF. DNA for the CDR3: TGTGCCAGCTCACCATCCCAGGGAAGAGGCAATGAAAAACTGTTTTTT. The rearrangement joins TRBV18 to TRBJ1-4; D may be TRBD1 (5 bases). This CDR3 contains 16 residues. Between the trimmed V and J ends, which lost 2 bases and 5 bases, there was a span of 15 bases. Per the germline V gene, CDR1 is KGHSH and CDR2 is LQKENI. Full variable domain (remainder filled in from reference TRBV18 and TRBJ1-4): NAGVMQNPRHLVRRRGQEARLRCSPMKGHSHVYWYRQLPEEGLKFMVYLQKENIIDESGMPKERFSAEFPKEGPSILRIQQVVRGDSAAYFCASSPSQGRGNEKLFFGSGTQLSVL.

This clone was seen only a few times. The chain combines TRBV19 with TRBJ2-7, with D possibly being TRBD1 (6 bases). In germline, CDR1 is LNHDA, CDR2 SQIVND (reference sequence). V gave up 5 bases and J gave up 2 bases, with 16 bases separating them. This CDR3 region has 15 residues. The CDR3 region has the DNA TGTGCCAGTAGTCCACGCCGACAGGCAACCTACGAGCAGTACTTC. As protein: CASSPRRQATYEQYF.

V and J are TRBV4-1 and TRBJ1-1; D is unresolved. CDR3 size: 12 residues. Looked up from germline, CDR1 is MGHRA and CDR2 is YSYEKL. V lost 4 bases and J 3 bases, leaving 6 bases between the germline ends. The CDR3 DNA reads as TGCGCCAGCAGCCCCGGGGACACTGAAGCTTTCTTT. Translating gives CASSPGDTEAFF.

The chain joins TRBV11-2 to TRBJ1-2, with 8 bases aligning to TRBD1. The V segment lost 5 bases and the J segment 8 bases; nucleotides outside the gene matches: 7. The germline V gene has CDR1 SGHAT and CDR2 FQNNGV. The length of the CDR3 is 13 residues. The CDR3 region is CASSLVRGPGYTF. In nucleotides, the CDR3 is TGTGCCAGCAGCCTCGTCAGGGGGCCAGGCTACACCTTC.

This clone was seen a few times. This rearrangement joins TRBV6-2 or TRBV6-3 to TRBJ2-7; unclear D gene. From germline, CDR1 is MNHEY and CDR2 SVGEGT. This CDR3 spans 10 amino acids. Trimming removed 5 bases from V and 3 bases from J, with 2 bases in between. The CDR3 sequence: CASSHYEQYF. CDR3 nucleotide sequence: TGTGCCAGCAGTCACTACGAGCAGTACTTC.

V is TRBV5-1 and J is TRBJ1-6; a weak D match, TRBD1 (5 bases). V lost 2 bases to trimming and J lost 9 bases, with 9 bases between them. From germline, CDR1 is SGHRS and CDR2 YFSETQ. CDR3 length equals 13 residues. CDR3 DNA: TGCGCCAGCAGCTTTGGGGCCGGTTCACCCCTCCACTTT. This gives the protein CASSFGAGSPLHF.

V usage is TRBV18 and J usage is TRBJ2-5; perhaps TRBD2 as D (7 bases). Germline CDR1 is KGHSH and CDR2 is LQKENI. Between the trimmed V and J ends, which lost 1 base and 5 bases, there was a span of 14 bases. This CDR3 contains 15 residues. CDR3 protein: CASSPRGGAQETQYF. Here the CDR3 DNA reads TGTGCCAGCTCACCACGTGGGGGGGCACAGGAGACCCAGTACTTC.

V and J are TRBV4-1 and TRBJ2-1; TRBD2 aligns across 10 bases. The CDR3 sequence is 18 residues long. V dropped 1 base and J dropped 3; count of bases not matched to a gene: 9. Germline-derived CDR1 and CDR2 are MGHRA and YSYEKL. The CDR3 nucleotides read TGCGCCAGCAGCCAAGTGTGGTCTAGCGGGAGTGGCTACAATGAGCAGTTCTTC. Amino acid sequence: CASSQVWSSGSGYNEQFF.

The CDR3, as DNA: TGTGCCAGCAGCGAATTTACTAGCGGGGGAACAGATACGCAGTATTTT. Translated: CASSEFTSGGTDTQYF. This chain joins TRBV27 and TRBJ2-3; TRBD2 matches 11 bases. In germline, CDR1 is MNHEY, CDR2 SMNVEV (reference sequence). Trimming took 6 bases from V and 3 from J; bases not matched to a gene: 8. The CDR3 extends over 16 amino acids.

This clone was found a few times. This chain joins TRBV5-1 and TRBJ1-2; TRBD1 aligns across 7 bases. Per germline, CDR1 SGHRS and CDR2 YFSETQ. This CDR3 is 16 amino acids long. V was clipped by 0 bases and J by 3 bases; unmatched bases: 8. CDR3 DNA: TGCGCCAGCAGCTTGGGGGTAAGGGGGCGCGACTATGGCTACACCTTC. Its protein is CASSLGVRGRDYGYTF.

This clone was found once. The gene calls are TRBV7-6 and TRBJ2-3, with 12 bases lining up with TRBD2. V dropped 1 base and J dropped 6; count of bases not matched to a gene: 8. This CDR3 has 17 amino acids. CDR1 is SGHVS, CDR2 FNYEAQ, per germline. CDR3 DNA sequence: TGTGCCAGCAGCTTAGGGACTAGCGGGGCGGGAGGGGATACGCAGTATTTT. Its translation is CASSLGTSGAGGDTQYF.

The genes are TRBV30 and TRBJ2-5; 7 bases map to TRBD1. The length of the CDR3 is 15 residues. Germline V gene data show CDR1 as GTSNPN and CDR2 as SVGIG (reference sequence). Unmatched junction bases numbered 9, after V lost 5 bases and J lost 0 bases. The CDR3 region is CAWGGQVSYQETQYF. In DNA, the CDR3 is TGTGCCTGGGGCGGACAGGTCAGCTACCAAGAGACCCAGTACTTC.

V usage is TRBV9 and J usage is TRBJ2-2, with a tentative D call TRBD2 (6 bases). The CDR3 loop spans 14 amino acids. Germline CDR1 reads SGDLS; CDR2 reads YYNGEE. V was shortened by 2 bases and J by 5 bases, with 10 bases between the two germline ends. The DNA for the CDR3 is TGTGCCAGCAGCGTCGGGACTGAAACCGGGGAGCTGTTTTTT. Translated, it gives CASSVGTETGELFF.

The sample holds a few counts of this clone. The CDR3 nucleotides are TGCGCCAGCATGGAGGGCGCGAACACCGGGGAGCTGTTTTTT. Protein product: CASMEGANTGELFF. V gene TRBV5-1 combines with J gene TRBJ2-2; D might be TRBD2 (6 bases). The ends were cut back, 6 bases at V and 0 bases at J, with 9 bases in the middle. The CDR3 is made up of 14 amino acids. Germline-derived CDR1 and CDR2 are SGHRS and YFSETQ.

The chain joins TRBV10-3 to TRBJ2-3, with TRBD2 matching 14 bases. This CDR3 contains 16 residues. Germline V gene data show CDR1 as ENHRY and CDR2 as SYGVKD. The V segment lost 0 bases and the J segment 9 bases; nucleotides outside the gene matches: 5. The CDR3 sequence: CAISESWTSGRKTQYF. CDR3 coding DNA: TGTGCCATCAGTGAGTCATGGACTAGCGGGAGGAAGACGCAGTATTTT.

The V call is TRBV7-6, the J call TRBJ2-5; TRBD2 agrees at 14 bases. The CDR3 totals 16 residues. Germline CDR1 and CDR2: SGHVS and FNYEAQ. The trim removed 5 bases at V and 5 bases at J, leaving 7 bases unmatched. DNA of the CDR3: TGTGCCAGCAGCCTGACGGGACTAGCGGGAGTCGAGACCCAGTACTTC. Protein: CASSLTGLAGVETQYF.

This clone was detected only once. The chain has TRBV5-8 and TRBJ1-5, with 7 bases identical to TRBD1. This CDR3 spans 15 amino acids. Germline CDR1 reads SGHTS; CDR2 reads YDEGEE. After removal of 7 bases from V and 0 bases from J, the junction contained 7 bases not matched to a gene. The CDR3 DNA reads TGTGCCAGCCGACAGGGACCTTATAGCAATCAGCCCCAGCATTTT. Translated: CASRQGPYSNQPQHF.

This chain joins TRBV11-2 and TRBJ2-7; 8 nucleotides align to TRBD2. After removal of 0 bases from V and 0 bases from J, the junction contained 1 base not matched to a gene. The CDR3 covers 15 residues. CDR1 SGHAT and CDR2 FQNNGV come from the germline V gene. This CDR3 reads CASSLEGTSSYEQYF. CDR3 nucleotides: TGTGCCAGCAGCTTAGAGGGGACTAGCTCCTACGAGCAGTACTTC.

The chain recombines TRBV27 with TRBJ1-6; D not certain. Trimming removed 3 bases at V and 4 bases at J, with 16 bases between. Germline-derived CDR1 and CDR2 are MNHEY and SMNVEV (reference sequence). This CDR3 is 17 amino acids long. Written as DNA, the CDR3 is TGTGCCAGCAGTTTGGATCGGCAGGTTGCTTATAATTCACCCCTCCACTTT. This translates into CASSLDRQVAYNSPLHF.

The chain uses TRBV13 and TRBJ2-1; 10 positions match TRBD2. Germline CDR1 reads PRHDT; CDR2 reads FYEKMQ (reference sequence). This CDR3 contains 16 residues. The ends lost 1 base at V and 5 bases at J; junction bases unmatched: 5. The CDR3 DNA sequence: TGTGCCAGCAGCTTAGTACTAGCGGGAATCAACAATGAGCAGTTCTTC. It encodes CASSLVLAGINNEQFF.

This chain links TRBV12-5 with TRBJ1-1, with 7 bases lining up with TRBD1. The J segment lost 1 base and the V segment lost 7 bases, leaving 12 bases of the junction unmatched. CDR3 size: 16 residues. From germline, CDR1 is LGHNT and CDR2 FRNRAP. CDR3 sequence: CASAPPRQGWNTEAFF. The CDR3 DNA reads TGTGCTAGTGCCCCGCCGCGACAGGGCTGGAACACTGAAGCTTTCTTT. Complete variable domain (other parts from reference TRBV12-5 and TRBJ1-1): DARVTQTPRHKVTEMGQEVTMRCQPILGHNTVFWYRQTMMQGLELLAYFRNRAPLDDSGMPKDRFSAEMPDATLATLKIQPSEPRDSAVYFCASAPPRQGWNTEAFFGQGTRLTVV.

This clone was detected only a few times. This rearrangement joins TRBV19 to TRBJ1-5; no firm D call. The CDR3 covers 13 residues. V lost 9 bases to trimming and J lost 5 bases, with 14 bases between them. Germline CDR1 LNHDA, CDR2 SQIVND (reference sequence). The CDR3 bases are TGTGCCAGCAGAAAACAGTGGGATCAGCCCCAGCATTTT. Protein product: CASRKQWDQPQHF.

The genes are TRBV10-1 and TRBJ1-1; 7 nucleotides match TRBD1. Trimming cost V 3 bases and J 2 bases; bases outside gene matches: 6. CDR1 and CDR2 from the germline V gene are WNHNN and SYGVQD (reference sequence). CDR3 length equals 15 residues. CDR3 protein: CASSEQGFGNTEAFF. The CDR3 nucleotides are TGCGCCAGCAGTGAACAGGGGTTCGGTAACACTGAAGCTTTCTTT.

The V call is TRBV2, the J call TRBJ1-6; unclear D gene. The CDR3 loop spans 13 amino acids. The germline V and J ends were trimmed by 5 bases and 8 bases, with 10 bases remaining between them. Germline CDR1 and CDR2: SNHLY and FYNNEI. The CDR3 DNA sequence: TGTGCCAGCAGTACTCCCCGGGATTCACCCCTCCACTTT. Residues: CASSTPRDSPLHF.

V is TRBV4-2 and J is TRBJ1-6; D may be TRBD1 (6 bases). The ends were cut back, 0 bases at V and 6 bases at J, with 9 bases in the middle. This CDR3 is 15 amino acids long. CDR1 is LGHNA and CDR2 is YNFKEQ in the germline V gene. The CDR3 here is CASSQDGQSNSPLHF. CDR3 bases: TGTGCCAGCAGCCAAGATGGACAGAGTAATTCACCCCTCCACTTT.